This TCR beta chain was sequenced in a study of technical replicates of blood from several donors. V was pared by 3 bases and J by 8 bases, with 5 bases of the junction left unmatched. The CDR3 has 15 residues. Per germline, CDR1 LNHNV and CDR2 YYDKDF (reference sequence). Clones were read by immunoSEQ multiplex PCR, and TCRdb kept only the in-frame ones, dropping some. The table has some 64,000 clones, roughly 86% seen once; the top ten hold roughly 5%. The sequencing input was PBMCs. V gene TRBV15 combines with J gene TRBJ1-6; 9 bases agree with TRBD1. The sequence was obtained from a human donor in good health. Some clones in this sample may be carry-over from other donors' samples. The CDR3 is CATSSGTGTHSPLHF. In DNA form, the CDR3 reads TGTGCCACCAGCAGCGGGACAGGGACTCATTCACCCCTCCACTTT. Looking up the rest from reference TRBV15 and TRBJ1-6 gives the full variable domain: DAMVIQNPRYQVTQFGKPVTLSCSQTLNHNVMYWYQQKSSQAPKLLFHYYDKDFNNEADTPDNFQSRRPNTSFCFLDIRSPGLGDTAMYLCATSSGTGTHSPLHFGNGTRLTVT.